This T cell receptor (beta chain) appears in the sequencing data of a study of tumor-infiltrating lymphocytes in primary liver carcinoma. Comments on this clonotype: Just one base apart from a much larger clone, this may be a read error.

Germline DNA was extracted alongside blood RNA, which was obtained from unsorted whole blood. Production of TCR beta cDNA used roughly 500 ng total RNA together with a constant-region primer. Three rounds of nested multiplex PCR with slightly modified ARM-PCR produced TCR beta libraries. MiXCR was run by TCRdb on the multiplex PCR reads, yielding one entry per CDR3 protein. The table shows around 330,000 distinct CDR3 sequences, with around three fifths occurring only once. The sample was peripheral blood. The receptor's source is a man aged 40-49 years with primary liver carcinoma and hepatitis B virus infection.

The CDR3 region has the DNA TGTGCCGGCAGGCCGACAGCCGAAATCTCCTACGAGCAGTACTTC. This translates into CAGRPTAEISYEQYF. This chain connects TRBV6-2 or TRBV6-3 to TRBJ2-7, with a possible D match to TRBD1 (5 bases). Germline CDR1 is MNHEY and CDR2 is SVGEGT. This CDR3 is 15 amino acids long.